The source of this T cell receptor (beta chain) is a study of cytomegalovirus exposure and HLA in healthy donors. The PCR ran on 60 Vbeta and 13 Jbeta primers. The data were produced by immunoSEQ multiplex PCR, yet TCRdb's version contains in-frame clones alone and is incomplete. Of approximately 150,000 clones listed, almost 80% are singletons. Germline loops: CDR1 MRHNA, CDR2 SNTAGT. The CDR3 has 12 residues. The V and J ends lost 0 bases and 11 bases respectively, with 10 bases between them. Study-wide points: In a later analysis, donors in an Asian-associated ancestry cluster reportedly had fewer N-insertions in productive TCRs than the cohort mean.

As regards this clone: Its antigen is still unknown. This CDR3 is also generated by other DNA sequences in the sample.

The rearrangement links TRBV6-4 to TRBJ1-1; D remains unclear. The TCR was taken from a woman in her 30s in good health and CMV-seronegative. Sequencing was performed on PBMCs. The CDR3 loop reads CASSDSGGRAFF. The CDR3 DNA reads as TGTGCCAGCAGTGACTCGGGAGGGCGGGCTTTCTTT.